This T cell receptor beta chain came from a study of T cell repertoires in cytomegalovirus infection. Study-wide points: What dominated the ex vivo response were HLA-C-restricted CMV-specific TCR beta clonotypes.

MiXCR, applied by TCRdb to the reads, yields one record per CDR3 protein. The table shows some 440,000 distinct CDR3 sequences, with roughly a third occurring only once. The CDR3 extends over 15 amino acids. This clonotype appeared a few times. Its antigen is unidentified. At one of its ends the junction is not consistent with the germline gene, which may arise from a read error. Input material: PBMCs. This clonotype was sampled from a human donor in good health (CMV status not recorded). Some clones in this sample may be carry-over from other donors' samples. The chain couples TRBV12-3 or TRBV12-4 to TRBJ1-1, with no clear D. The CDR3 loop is CASSVARRLNTEAFF. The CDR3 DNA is TGTGCCAGCAGTGTAGCTCGGCGACTGAACACTGAAGCTTTCTTT.